This T cell receptor beta chain was observed in a study of metastatic and nonmetastatic thyroid tumors. As for the study in general: Repertoire comparisons spanned blood and tumor or nodule tissue from malignant and benign thyroid patients.

TCRdb re-processed the PCR reads through MiXCR. Here the sample spans roughly 40,000 clones, 9.5% to 13% being singletons. The V end lost 5 bases, the J end lost 8 bases, and 15 bases lay between the germline ends. This CDR3 contains 13 residues. Germline CDR1 is LNHNV and CDR2 is YYDKDF (reference sequence). Every patient was untreated before thyroid surgery. This clone was counted a few times. The chain uses TRBV15 and TRBJ1-2; D is undetermined. The clonotype originates from a male donor with papillary thyroid cancer or a benign thyroid nodule (not recorded which). Some clones in this sample may be carry-over from other donors' samples. Sequencing was done on a sample of blood. The CDR3 DNA reads as TGTGCCACCAGCCAGAATAGTAACGCGGGCTACACCTTC. Encoded protein: CATSQNSNAGYTF.